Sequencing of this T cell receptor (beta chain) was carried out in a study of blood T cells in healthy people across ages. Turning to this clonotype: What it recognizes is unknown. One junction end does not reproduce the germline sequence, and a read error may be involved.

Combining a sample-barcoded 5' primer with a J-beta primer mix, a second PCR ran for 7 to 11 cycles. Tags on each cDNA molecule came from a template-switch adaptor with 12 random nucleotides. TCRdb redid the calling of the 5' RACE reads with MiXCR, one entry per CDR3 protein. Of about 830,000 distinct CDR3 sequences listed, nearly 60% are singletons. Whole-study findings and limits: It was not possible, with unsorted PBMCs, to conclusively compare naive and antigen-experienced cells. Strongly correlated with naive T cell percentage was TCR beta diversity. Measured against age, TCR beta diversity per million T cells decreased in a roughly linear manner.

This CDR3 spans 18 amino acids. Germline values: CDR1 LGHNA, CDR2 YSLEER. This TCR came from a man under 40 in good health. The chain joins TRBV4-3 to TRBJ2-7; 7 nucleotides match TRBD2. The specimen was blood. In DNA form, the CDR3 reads TGCGCCAGCAGCCAAGATGTCGACGGGGGGATGGGCTCCTACGAGCGGTACTTC. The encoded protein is CASSQDVDGGMGSYERYF.